A selection of T cell receptor beta chains follows, all from one sample in a study of identical twins. TCRdb re-called the 5' RACE reads with MiXCR, one entry per CDR3 protein. This sample yields 140,000 to 150,000 distinct CDR3 sequences, of which around 3.6% are seen a single time; approximately 7.7% belongs to the top ten. Sequencing input: memory T cells sorted from blood. Receptor source: a man aged 18 to 30 in good health. Both conserved end residues are part of each CDR3. The order of the fields is D gene, V gene, clone size, J gene, CDR3 DNA, CDR3 protein. D genes are given only for firm matches. The size entry gives once, few or many counts, or a class when the clone is expanded.

d_gene: TRBD1
v_gene: TRBV12-3/TRBV12-4
abundance: many
j_gene: TRBJ1-2
CDR3nt: TGTGCCAGCAGTTTTTCAGGGGGCGCTTTATATGGCTACACCTTC
CDR3aa: CASSFSGGALYGYTF

d_gene: TRBD1
v_gene: TRBV27
abundance: many
j_gene: TRBJ1-4
CDR3nt: TGTGCCAGCAGTTTCGTCCAGGGGGCTGGGGTCGGTGAAAAACTGTTTTTT
CDR3aa: CASSFVQGAGVGEKLFF

d_gene: .
v_gene: TRBV6-2/TRBV6-3
abundance: many
j_gene: TRBJ2-2
CDR3nt: TGTGCCAGCGGTCAAGACACCGGGGAGCTGTTTTTT
CDR3aa: CASGQDTGELFF

d_gene: .
v_gene: TRBV20-1
abundance: many
j_gene: TRBJ1-2
CDR3nt: TGCAGTGCTGGAGTCGGAGACTACACCTTC
CDR3aa: CSAGVGDYTF

d_gene: TRBD2
v_gene: TRBV7-8
abundance: many
j_gene: TRBJ2-7
CDR3nt: TGTGCCAGCAGCCCACTAGCGGGAGTGGGGTCCTACGAGCAGTACTTC
CDR3aa: CASSPLAGVGSYEQYF

d_gene: TRBD2
v_gene: TRBV3-1
abundance: few
j_gene: TRBJ2-1
CDR3nt: TGTGCCAGCACCTCGGTCAGCGGGGTGTTCTTC
CDR3aa: CASTSVSGVFF

d_gene: TRBD2
v_gene: TRBV5-1
abundance: many
j_gene: TRBJ2-7
CDR3nt: TGCGCCAGCAGCGTTCTAGCGGGAGAACAGTACGAGCAGTACTTC
CDR3aa: CASSVLAGEQYEQYF

d_gene: .
v_gene: TRBV5-5
abundance: many
j_gene: TRBJ1-6
CDR3nt: TGTGCCAGCAGCTTGGCCTTGGGCAGTTATAATTCACCCCTCCACTTT
CDR3aa: CASSLALGSYNSPLHF

d_gene: .
v_gene: TRBV10-3
abundance: many
j_gene: TRBJ2-3
CDR3nt: TGTGCCATCAGTGGGGGGACCGGACAAAATACGCAGTATTTT
CDR3aa: CAISGGTGQNTQYF

d_gene: .
v_gene: TRBV24-1
abundance: many
j_gene: TRBJ2-3
CDR3nt: TGTGCCACCAGTGATTTAGGGGCCGGGACGGGGGACGATACGCAGTATTTT
CDR3aa: CATSDLGAGTGDDTQYF

d_gene: .
v_gene: TRBV6-1
abundance: many
j_gene: TRBJ2-3
CDR3nt: TGTGCCAGCAGGAGCGGCATTATCACAGATACGCAGTATTTT
CDR3aa: CASRSGIITDTQYF

d_gene: .
v_gene: TRBV6-5
abundance: many
j_gene: TRBJ2-1
CDR3nt: TGTGCCAGCAGTTACTCGGAAAAAGGGGGGAATGAGCAGTTCTTC
CDR3aa: CASSYSEKGGNEQFF

d_gene: TRBD2
v_gene: TRBV20-1
abundance: many
j_gene: TRBJ2-1
CDR3nt: TGCAGTGCCCTCTGGACGGGAGGGCCCGACAATGAGCAGTTCTTC
CDR3aa: CSALWTGGPDNEQFF

d_gene: TRBD2
v_gene: TRBV28
abundance: many
j_gene: TRBJ2-4
CDR3nt: TGTGCCAGCAGGGGACTAGCGGGACTAGCCAAAAACATTCAGTACTTC
CDR3aa: CASRGLAGLAKNIQYF

d_gene: .
v_gene: TRBV3-1
abundance: many
j_gene: TRBJ2-7
CDR3nt: TGTGCCAGCAGCCAAGATCGCGGAACTTACGAGCAGTACTTC
CDR3aa: CASSQDRGTYEQYF

d_gene: TRBD1
v_gene: TRBV12-3/TRBV12-4
abundance: many
j_gene: TRBJ1-1
CDR3nt: TGTGCCAGCAGTAAGACAGGGAAGGGTGGCACTGAAGCTTTCTTT
CDR3aa: CASSKTGKGGTEAFF

d_gene: .
v_gene: TRBV2
abundance: few
j_gene: TRBJ1-5
CDR3nt: TGTGCCAGCAAGGAGGGGGGGGTTGGCAATCAGCCCCAGCATTTT
CDR3aa: CASKEGGVGNQPQHF